Below are 25 T cell receptor beta chains sequenced from a single sample in a study of blood T cell repertoires in COVID-19. Clones were read by immunoSEQ multiplex PCR, and TCRdb kept only the in-frame ones, dropping some. Here the sample spans about 81,000 clones, about 85% being singletons. The sequenced sample consisted of peripheral blood. The receptors were sampled from a woman aged 70-85 years with acute or convalescent COVID-19.

The J gene is TRBJ2-3, the V gene TRBV9; no reliable D call. The V gene's germline CDR1 is SGDLS and CDR2 YYNGEE. This CDR3 is 15 amino acids long. Trimming stripped 0 bases from V and 2 bases from J, with 10 bases between. The CDR3: CASSVGEAITDTQYF. The CDR3 coding sequence is TGTGCCAGCAGCGTAGGAGAGGCTATCACAGATACGCAGTATTTT.

This chain links TRBV7-2 with TRBJ1-2; D is ambiguous. V gave up 1 base and J gave up 2 bases, with 14 bases separating them. The CDR3 loop spans 16 amino acids. The germline gives CDR1 SGHTA, CDR2 FQGNSA. The CDR3 DNA reads TGTGCCAGCAGCTTAGTACCGGAGATTCAGAACTATGGCTACACCTTC. Protein: CASSLVPEIQNYGYTF.

This sequence joins TRBV5-1 and TRBJ1-1, with 8 bases identical to TRBD1. The CDR3 contains 15 residues. Germline V gene lookup returns CDR1 SGHRS and CDR2 YFSETQ. V lost 0 bases, J lost 8 bases, and 9 bases stayed unmatched. In nucleotides, the CDR3 is TGCGCCAGCAGCTTGGGAACCGGACAGGGAAAAGAAGCTTTCTTT. This sequence encodes CASSLGTGQGKEAFF.

This chain uses TRBV19 with TRBJ1-1; D uncertain. Germline assignment: CDR1 LNHDA and CDR2 SQIVND (reference sequence). V was clipped by 1 base and J by 7 bases, with 16 bases between them. CDR3 length: 15 residues. For the CDR3, the DNA is TGTGCCAGTAGTATAGGTCTCTCCGGGGTGGTTGAAGCTTTCTTT. Its protein is CASSIGLSGVVEAFF.

This sequence joins TRBV5-1 and TRBJ1-6; 7 bases are shared with TRBD1. CDR1 is SGHRS, CDR2 YFSETQ, per germline. The V gene end was trimmed by 3 bases and the J gene end by 7 bases; junction bases not matched to a gene: 4. The CDR3 spans 14 residues. CDR3 coding DNA: TGCGCCAGCAGCTCTTTACAGGGGAATTCACCCCTCCACTTT. The encoded protein is CASSSLQGNSPLHF.

The chain carries TRBV18 and TRBJ2-5; 12 positions match TRBD1. V trimming: 2 bases; J trimming: 5 bases; junction bases outside the gene matches: 9. Germline loops: CDR1 KGHSH, CDR2 LQKENI. The CDR3 is 17 residues long. This chain's CDR3 is CASSPGLRDRGRETQYF. The CDR3 coding sequence is TGTGCCAGCTCACCAGGACTTCGGGACAGGGGGCGGGAGACCCAGTACTTC.

V gene TRBV4-3 combines with J gene TRBJ1-1; TRBD1 matches at 11 bases. Germline CDR1 and CDR2: LGHNA and YSLEER. Trimming took 4 bases from V and 5 from J; bases not matched to a gene: 3. The CDR3 length is 14 residues. CDR3 sequence (DNA): TGCGCCAGCAGCCCTGGGACAGGGGGGACTGAAGCTTTCTTT. Encoded protein: CASSPGTGGTEAFF.

This clone was detected only a few times. The chain is built from TRBV28 and TRBJ1-1; tentative D call: TRBD1 (6 bases). The germline CDR1 and CDR2 sequences are MDHEN and SYDVKM. Trimming took off 7 bases at V and 1 base at J, with 13 bases between the two ends. The CDR3 length is 14 residues. As DNA, the CDR3 is TGTGCCAGCACTAAGGGACACCAGAACACTGAAGCTTTCTTT. This gives the protein CASTKGHQNTEAFF.

The chain uses TRBV3-1 (or the pseudogene TRBV3-2) and TRBJ2-2, with 11 bases identical to TRBD2. The CDR3 runs to 17 residues. Germline V gene sequence: CDR1 LGHDT, CDR2 YNNKEL (reference sequence). J gave up 8 bases and V 1 base, and 9 bases lay outside the gene matches. The CDR3 nucleotides are TGTGCCAGCAGCCAAGGGAAGACTAGCGGGGAATGGGGGGAGCTGTTTTTT. Its translation is CASSQGKTSGEWGELFF.

V is TRBV5-6 and J is TRBJ2-3; TRBD1 agrees at 7 bases. Germline CDR1 and CDR2: SGHDT and YYEEEE. CDR3 length: 16 residues. J was trimmed by 5 bases and V by 4 bases; bases with no gene match: 13. DNA of the CDR3: TGTGCCAGCAGCCCGATGACAGGGCGATGGGGAGATACGCAGTATTTT. Its translation: CASSPMTGRWGDTQYF.

The chain is built from TRBV11-2 and TRBJ2-5, with TRBD2 identical over 8 bases. The CDR3 runs 14 residues. Germline V lookup: CDR1 SGHAT, CDR2 FQNNGV. Trimming removed 3 bases from V and 5 bases from J; junction bases left unmatched: 5. The DNA for the CDR3 is TGTGCCAGCAGCTTGGTTCGGGGGGGGGAGACCCAGTACTTC. Translated, it gives CASSLVRGGETQYF.

This clone was detected a few times. Other DNA sequences within the sample encode an identical CDR3. CDR3 amino acids: CASSYSRGYEQYV. For the CDR3, the DNA is TGTGCCAGCAGTTACTCTCGGGGCTACGAGCAGTACGTC. The V gene is TRBV6-5, the J gene TRBJ2-7, with a tentative D call TRBD2 (5 bases). Germline-derived CDR1 and CDR2 are MNHEY and SVGAGI. CDR3 length: 13 residues. V lost 0 bases and J lost 3, with 6 bases in between.

The CDR3 protein is CATSELDRGSTDTQYF. CDR3 coding DNA: TGTGCCACCAGTGAACTGGACAGGGGCAGCACAGATACGCAGTATTTT. The chain combines TRBV24-1 with TRBJ2-3; 9 bases match TRBD1. CDR3 length: 16 residues. V lost 4 bases, J lost 0 bases, and 4 bases stayed unmatched. Germline lookup yields CDR1 KGHDR and CDR2 SFDVKD.

This rearrangement joins TRBV2 to TRBJ2-3; 14 bases align to TRBD2. The V segment lost 4 bases and the J segment 11 bases; nucleotides outside the gene matches: 11. The germline CDR1 and CDR2 sequences are SNHLY and FYNNEI. This CDR3 has 16 residues. DNA for the CDR3: TGTGCCAGCAGTGGGACTAGCGGGGGGCTCAGGGGTGGGCAGTATTTT. The encoded protein is CASSGTSGGLRGGQYF.

The chain couples TRBV7-2 to TRBJ2-2, with a weak D call TRBD1 (6 bases). The CDR3 loop spans 15 amino acids. Germline assignment: CDR1 SGHTA and CDR2 FQGNSA. V dropped 1 base and J dropped 7 bases, with 13 bases sitting between them. CDR3 in amino acids: CASSLVPGAGGELFF. In DNA form, the CDR3 reads TGTGCCAGCAGCTTAGTCCCAGGGGCCGGCGGGGAGCTGTTTTTT.

J is TRBJ2-5 and V is TRBV12-3 or TRBV12-4; 7 bases agree with TRBD2. This CDR3 is built from 13 residues. V was clipped by 3 bases and J by 5 bases; unmatched bases: 3. The chain's CDR3 is CASSLGRAETQYF. The CDR3 DNA sequence: TGTGCCAGCAGTTTGGGGAGGGCTGAGACCCAGTACTTC.

The rearrangement uses TRBV28 and TRBJ2-5; TRBD2 matches at 11 bases. Germline V gene lookup returns CDR1 MDHEN and CDR2 SYDVKM. This CDR3 has 14 residues. J lost 4 bases, V lost 5 bases, and 3 bases had no gene match. The CDR3 bases are TGTGCCAGCAGTGGGACTAGCGGCGGAGAGACCCAGTACTTC. Amino acids: CASSGTSGGETQYF.

The rearrangement joins TRBV19 to TRBJ1-2; weak D call: TRBD1 (5 bases). The germline gives CDR1 LNHDA, CDR2 SQIVND (reference sequence). Trimming left V 7 bases short and J 3 bases short, with 15 bases between. CDR3 size: 14 residues. Here the CDR3 DNA reads TGTGCCAGTACTGAAAACGGGGGGTACTATGGCTACACCTTC. Amino acids: CASTENGGYYGYTF.

The chain links TRBV3-1 (or the pseudogene TRBV3-2) to TRBJ2-3; 7 nucleotides agree with TRBD2. The CDR3 runs 18 residues. The V segment lost 1 base and the J segment 4 bases; nucleotides outside the gene matches: 14. Germline values: CDR1 LGHDT, CDR2 YNNKEL (reference sequence). The CDR3 DNA is TGTGCCAGCAGCCAAGGACTCTCTAGCGGACGTCCGGCAGATACGCAGTATTTT. It specifies CASSQGLSSGRPADTQYF.

V gene TRBV7-2 combines with J gene TRBJ1-3, with TRBD1 as a possible D gene (6 bases). CDR3 length equals 15 residues. Germline V CDR1 and CDR2: SGHTA, FQGNSA. Trimming left V 6 bases short and J 0 bases short, with 12 bases between. CDR3 nucleotides: TGTGCCAGCAGTTTGACAGGAGACTCTGGAAACACCATATATTTT. This translates into CASSLTGDSGNTIYF.

This rearrangement joins TRBV2 to TRBJ2-5; D is possibly TRBD2 (5 bases). CDR3 length: 13 residues. Germline V lookup: CDR1 SNHLY, CDR2 FYNNEI. V was trimmed by 5 bases and J by 5 bases, leaving 12 bases between them. The DNA for the CDR3 is TGTGCCAGCAGTATAATGAGGGAGGAGACCCAGTACTTC. This translates into CASSIMREETQYF.

The chain joins TRBV10-3 to TRBJ2-2; 14 bases line up with TRBD2. Per germline, CDR1 ENHRY and CDR2 SYGVKD. Losses at the gene ends were 4 bases for V and 4 bases for J; bases not matched to a gene: 17. This CDR3 has 21 residues. The CDR3 here is CAISGPGTSGSLRGSTGELFF. The CDR3 DNA reads as TGTGCCATCAGTGGCCCCGGGACTAGCGGGAGCCTACGGGGTTCCACCGGGGAGCTGTTTTTT.

In its sample, this clone was seen a few times. The rearrangement uses TRBV5-1 and TRBJ2-3; 9 bases match TRBD1. V dropped 8 bases and J dropped 2; count of bases not matched to a gene: 6. The V gene's germline CDR1 is SGHRS and CDR2 YFSETQ. This CDR3 is 14 amino acids long. CDR3 amino acids: CASLGDRVTDTQYF. The CDR3 DNA is TGCGCCAGTCTCGGGGACAGGGTCACAGATACGCAGTATTTT.

CDR3 in DNA: TGTGCCAGCAGCTTGGAGGGGGGGATCCGATACTTC. Its translation is CASSLEGGIRYF. The V call is TRBV5-4, the J call TRBJ2-5; D is perhaps TRBD2 (7 bases). The V and J ends lost 0 bases and 14 bases respectively, with 14 bases between them. Germline V gene lookup returns CDR1 SGHNT and CDR2 YYREEE (reference sequence). There are 12 residues in the CDR3.

This sequence joins TRBV25-1 and TRBJ1-2; TRBD1 might be the D (6 bases). Germline V gene data show CDR1 as MGHDK and CDR2 as SYGVNS. CDR3 length: 13 residues. The V and J ends lost 2 bases and 7 bases respectively, with 11 bases between them. The CDR3 is CASSETGLFGYTF. The DNA of the CDR3 is TGTGCCAGCAGTGAAACAGGGCTTTTTGGCTACACCTTC.